Below are 20 T cell receptor beta chains sequenced from a single sample in a study of T cells in Graves' hyperthyroidism and ophthalmopathy. RNA transcripts gave rise to amplified TCR beta CDR3 regions. During a first-round RT-PCR of the TCR CDR3, the HTBI primer set was used. MiXCR was run by TCRdb on the multiplex PCR reads, yielding one entry per CDR3 protein. The data hold about 360,000 distinct CDR3 sequences, with 15% to 19% observed a single time. Sequenced: blood. Receptor source: a woman between 18 and 29 years old with Graves' hyperthyroidism that later progressed to Graves' ophthalmopathy.

The chain employs TRBV4-2 and TRBJ2-1; 7 bases are a match to TRBD2. There are 15 residues in the CDR3. Germline V gene data show CDR1 as LGHNA and CDR2 as YNFKEQ. The V segment lost 0 bases and the J segment 7 bases; nucleotides outside the gene matches: 6. CDR3 DNA: TGTGCCAGCAGCCAAGACCCACTAGCGTGGAATGAGCAGTTCTTC. This encodes CASSQDPLAWNEQFF.

In this sample, this clonotype turned up many times. The rearrangement joins TRBV27 to TRBJ1-2; 10 positions agree with TRBD1. Germline assignment: CDR1 MNHEY and CDR2 SMNVEV (reference sequence). This CDR3 is 15 amino acids long. With 5 bases clipped from V and 4 bases from J, the junction kept 7 bases outside the gene matches. The CDR3 nucleotides are TGTGCCAGCAGTCTTGACTGGACAGGGGGCTATGGCTACACCTTC. It codes for CASSLDWTGGYGYTF.

At least ten counts were recorded for this clonotype. V and J are TRBV20-1 and TRBJ2-1; no clear D. The CDR3 sequence is 14 residues long. Trimming left V 6 bases short and J 5 bases short, with 17 bases between. The V gene's germline CDR1 is DFQATT and CDR2 SNEGSKA (reference sequence). Here the CDR3 DNA reads TGCAGTGCCTCAACCCGGCTAGGCCACAATGAGCAGTTCTTC. Translation: CSASTRLGHNEQFF.

The chain recombines TRBV20-1 with TRBJ2-3, with D perhaps TRBD2 (5 bases). CDR1 DFQATT and CDR2 SNEGSKA come from the germline V gene (reference sequence). The CDR3 spans 13 residues. Trimming took off 7 bases at V and 1 base at J, with 12 bases between the two ends. The CDR3 DNA reads TGCAGTGATCTTCGGGAAGGCACAGATACGCAGTATTTT. Translating it yields CSDLREGTDTQYF.

This clonotype occurred many times. The J gene is TRBJ2-3, the V gene TRBV20-1, with 7 bases fitting TRBD1. The ends lost 0 bases at V and 6 bases at J; junction bases unmatched: 12. Germline CDR1 and CDR2: DFQATT and SNEGSKA (reference sequence). The CDR3 covers 16 residues. CDR3 nucleotides: TGCAGTGCTAGAGATCCTGGACAGGCCCTGGCCGATACGCAGTATTTT. This sequence encodes CSARDPGQALADTQYF.

This clonotype has ten or more counts. The chain is built from TRBV28 and TRBJ2-1; weak D call: TRBD1 (5 bases). Per the germline V gene, CDR1 is MDHEN and CDR2 is SYDVKM. Trimming removed 3 bases at V and 8 bases at J, with 14 bases between. The CDR3 consists of 14 residues. The CDR3 protein is CASSLKGLQYEQFF. CDR3 sequence (DNA): TGTGCCAGCAGTTTGAAGGGGCTCCAGTATGAGCAGTTCTTC.

This clonotype was recorded once. A single base separates this from a much larger clone, so it may be a read error. The chain uses TRBV7-2 and TRBJ2-7; 7 bases line up with TRBD2. V was pared by 3 bases and J by 8 bases, with 10 bases of the junction left unmatched. The CDR3 runs to 14 residues. Germline V gene sequence: CDR1 SGHTA, CDR2 FQGNSA. The CDR3 loop is CASSFKGGEYKQYF. In DNA form, the CDR3 reads TGTGCCAGCAGCTTTAAGGGAGGGGAGTACAAGCAGTACTTC.

The V call is TRBV20-1, the J call TRBJ2-1, with 13 bases matching TRBD2. CDR1 is DFQATT, CDR2 SNEGSKA, per germline (reference sequence). The ends lost 0 bases at V and 3 bases at J; junction bases unmatched: 8. The CDR3 extends over 18 amino acids. CDR3 sequence: CSARDLTSGGGYYNEQFF. The CDR3 DNA sequence: TGCAGTGCTAGAGACCTTACTAGCGGGGGGGGGTACTACAATGAGCAGTTCTTC.

This clonotype showed up many times. The chain couples TRBV7-9 to TRBJ2-1; D possibly corresponds to TRBD1 (6 bases). Germline loops: CDR1 SEHNR, CDR2 FQNEAQ (reference sequence). The ends were cut back, 4 bases at V and 6 bases at J, with 13 bases in the middle. This CDR3 has 14 residues. CDR3: CASSSSDSANEQFF. The CDR3 nucleotides are TGTGCCAGCAGCTCGTCGGACAGCGCCAATGAGCAGTTCTTC.

This clonotype occurred once. The genes are TRBV29-1 and TRBJ2-5, with 11 bases identical to TRBD2. In germline, CDR1 is SQVTM, CDR2 ANQGSEA. The CDR3 sequence is 16 residues long. V was pared by 0 bases and J by 5 bases, with 8 bases of the junction left unmatched. CDR3 bases: TGCAGCGTTGAAGAAAGCTCTAGCGGGAGGTCCGAGACCCAGTACTTC. It specifies CSVEESSSGRSETQYF.

This clonotype was observed many times. This chain connects TRBV28 to TRBJ1-6, with TRBD1 as a possible D gene (6 bases). This CDR3 comprises 15 residues. Germline lookup yields CDR1 MDHEN and CDR2 SYDVKM. Between the trimmed V and J ends, which lost 5 bases and 7 bases, there was a span of 15 bases. The CDR3 loop is CASSPLGGQNSPLHF. CDR3 sequence (DNA): TGTGCCAGCAGTCCCCTGGGGGGGCAAAATTCACCCCTCCACTTT.

This clonotype came up many times. The rearrangement uses TRBV6-6 and TRBJ1-6; no definite D call. The ends were cut back, 0 bases at V and 7 bases at J, with 10 bases in the middle. This CDR3 contains 15 residues. Germline values: CDR1 MNHNY, CDR2 SVGAGI (reference sequence). The CDR3 nucleotides read TGTGCCAGCAGTTACTCGAGCCTTGTAAATTCACCCCTCCACTTT. Translated: CASSYSSLVNSPLHF.

This clonotype was recorded many times. This chain links TRBV7-2 with TRBJ2-7; D could derive from TRBD1 or TRBD2 (5 bases each). Germline lookup yields CDR1 SGHTA and CDR2 FQGNSA. This CDR3 spans 12 amino acids. V was clipped by 2 bases and J by 6 bases, with 8 bases between them. In DNA form, the CDR3 reads TGTGCCAGCAGCTTAACGGGGACCGAGCAGTACTTC. It translates to CASSLTGTEQYF.

V usage is TRBV28 and J usage is TRBJ2-7; 10 positions match TRBD2. This CDR3 is 16 amino acids long. Germline trimming cut 5 bases from V and 0 bases from J; bases unmatched to any gene: 7. Germline values: CDR1 MDHEN, CDR2 SYDVKM. The CDR3 sequence: CASSNGLAAVSYEQYF. The CDR3 coding sequence is TGTGCCAGCAGTAATGGACTAGCGGCCGTCTCCTACGAGCAGTACTTC.

This clonotype appeared a few times. The chain carries TRBV9 and TRBJ2-7; 7 nucleotides agree with TRBD1. Germline V gene lookup returns CDR1 SGDLS and CDR2 YYNGEE. Trimming cost V 3 bases and J 6 bases; bases outside gene matches: 3. CDR3 length: 12 amino acids. The CDR3 loop reads CASSASGGEQYF. The CDR3 bases are TGTGCCAGCAGCGCCTCAGGGGGCGAGCAGTACTTC.

This clonotype was seen repeatedly, ten times or more. The rearrangement uses TRBV10-3 and TRBJ1-2, with TRBD1 as a possible D gene (6 bases). The CDR3 totals 13 residues. The ends were cut back, 10 bases at V and 0 bases at J, with 12 bases in the middle. CDR1 is ENHRY, CDR2 SYGVKD, per germline. DNA of the CDR3: TGTGCCACCCGGGACACAACTAACTATGGCTACACCTTC. Its protein is CATRDTTNYGYTF.

This clonotype was counted ten times or more. The rearrangement uses TRBV20-1 and TRBJ2-2; 10 bases agree with TRBD2. The CDR3 totals 18 residues. Germline trimming cut 1 base from V and 5 bases from J; bases unmatched to any gene: 13. The V gene's germline CDR1 is DFQATT and CDR2 SNEGSKA (reference sequence). The CDR3 nucleotides read TGCAGTGCTAGAGGATTGGCTAGCGGGAGCGTTTGGACCGGGGAGCTGTTTTTT. The encoded protein is CSARGLASGSVWTGELFF.

This clonotype has a handful of counts. The chain recombines TRBV29-1 with TRBJ2-7, with 7 bases lining up with TRBD1. J lost 2 bases, V lost 4 bases, and 5 bases had no gene match. The CDR3 is 13 amino acids. Germline V gives CDR1 SQVTM, CDR2 ANQGSEA. The CDR3 is CSVGDSPTYEQYF. The CDR3, as DNA: TGCAGCGTTGGGGACAGTCCTACCTACGAGCAGTACTTC.

Regarding this clonotype: The conserved closing phenylalanine or tryptophan is absent in this CDR3, likely reflecting a read error. The rearrangement uses TRBV5-4 and TRBJ1-2; 10 bases agree with TRBD1. This CDR3 spans 14 amino acids. Germline-derived CDR1 and CDR2 are SGHNT and YYREEE (reference sequence). Losses at the gene ends were 4 bases for V and 3 bases for J; bases not matched to a gene: 3. CDR3 nucleotides: TGTGCCAGCAGCACGACAGGGGGCGACTATGGCTACACCTCC. This translates into CASSTTGGDYGYTS.

At least ten counts were recorded for this clonotype. The chain combines TRBV5-1 with TRBJ2-2; 8 bases are shared with TRBD2. CDR3 length: 17 residues. The V segment lost 4 bases and the J segment 1 base; nucleotides outside the gene matches: 9. Germline assignment: CDR1 SGHRS and CDR2 YFSETQ. CDR3 DNA: TGCGCCAGCAGCGAGTTTAGCGGGATTGGGAACACCGGGGAGCTGTTTTTT. As protein: CASSEFSGIGNTGELFF. The full variable domain, in which reference TRBV5-1 and TRBJ2-2 provide the parts outside the CDR3, is KAGVTQTPRYLIKTRGQQVTLSCSPISGHRSVSWYQQTPGQGLQFLFEYFSETQRNKGNFPGRFSGRQFSNSRSEMNVSTLELGDSALYLCASSEFSGIGNTGELFFGEGSRLTVL.